These 23 T cell receptor beta chains were sequenced from one sample in a study of CD8+CD57+ T cells in acquired aplastic anemia. The use of genomic DNA as template underpinned the TCR beta VDJ and CDR3 profiling. One entry per CDR3 protein, called by TCRdb with MiXCR from the reads. In the table there are roughly 500,000 distinct CDR3 sequences, roughly a third of which are singletons. CD8+CD57+ cell expansion, shown by flow cytometry, had occurred in the patients selected for sequencing. The sample was sorted CD4+, CD8+, or CD8+CD57+ T cells (not recorded which) from PBMCs. The receptors come from a human donor with aplastic anemia.

The CDR3 sequence: CASRTTGIAGELFF. DNA of the CDR3: TGTGCCAGCAGGACCACAGGGATAGCCGGGGAGCTGTTTTTT. The J gene is TRBJ2-2, the V gene TRBV2; possible D gene TRBD1, 6 bases. CDR1 and CDR2 (germline): SNHLY, FYNNEI. V lost 6 bases, J lost 6 bases, and 14 bases lay in between. The CDR3 contains 14 residues.

Ten or more counts support this clonotype. This chain uses TRBV19 with TRBJ2-5; 10 bases line up with TRBD1. This CDR3 comprises 15 residues. V lost 4 bases and J lost 2; bases outside the gene matches: 4. The germline V gene has CDR1 LNHDA and CDR2 SQIVND (reference sequence). The CDR3 coding sequence is TGTGCCAGTAGTACCGGGACAGGGGTTCAAGAGACCCAGTACTTC. Its protein product is CASSTGTGVQETQYF.

This clonotype appeared many times. V gene TRBV7-2 combines with J gene TRBJ2-2; TRBD2 matches at 8 bases. V lost 5 bases and J lost 6; bases outside the gene matches: 8. The CDR3 covers 15 residues. The germline CDR1 and CDR2 sequences are SGHTA and FQGNSA. DNA of the CDR3: TGTGCCAGCAGCACGACTAGCGTGGGACCCGGGGAGCTGTTTTTT. Translated: CASSTTSVGPGELFF.

The chain is built from TRBV10-3 and TRBJ2-5, with TRBD2 identical over 12 bases. CDR3 length: 18 amino acids. The trim removed 8 bases at V and 1 base at J, leaving 14 bases unmatched. From germline, CDR1 is ENHRY and CDR2 SYGVKD. The CDR3 DNA reads as TGTGCCATCCATACACCCCCCACTAGCGGGGGGAGCCAAGAGACCCAGTACTTC. Protein product: CAIHTPPTSGGSQETQYF.

Comment on this clonotype: The junction shows a germline mismatch at one end, possibly a read error. The V and J genes are TRBV9 and TRBJ1-1; weak D call: TRBD1 (6 bases). The CDR3 spans 14 residues. Germline V gene data show CDR1 as SGDLS and CDR2 as YYNGEE. The CDR3 DNA sequence: TGTGCCGGCAGCGCTACAGGGCCTCCGACTGAAGCTTTCTTT. Amino acids: CAGSATGPPTEAFF.

Ten or more counts support this clonotype. This rearrangement joins TRBV7-9 to TRBJ2-3; TRBD1 matches 7 bases. This CDR3 contains 12 residues. V shed 10 bases and J 2 bases; nucleotides not matched to a gene: 3. Per germline, CDR1 SEHNR and CDR2 FQNEAQ (reference sequence). CDR3 nucleotide sequence: TGTGCCACAGACAGGGACACAGATACGCAGTATTTT. Translation: CATDRDTDTQYF. Using reference TRBV7-9 and TRBJ2-3 for the parts outside the CDR3, the full variable domain is DTGVSQNPRHKITKRGQNVTFRCDPISEHNRLYWYRQTLGQGPEFLTYFQNEAQLEKSRLLSDRFSAERPKGSFSTLEIQRTEQGDSAMYLCATDRDTDTQYFGPGTRLTVL.

Only one count was recorded for this clonotype. A clone one base away is much larger, so this may be a read error. The gene calls are TRBV20-1 and TRBJ1-1, with unresolved D. Germline V gives CDR1 DFQATT, CDR2 SNEGSKA (reference sequence). There are 10 residues in the CDR3. V was shortened by 4 bases and J by 4 bases, with 4 bases between the two germline ends. CDR3 residues: CSAMRTEAFF. DNA for the CDR3: TGCAGTGCTATGCGCACTGAAGCTTTCTTT.

V usage is TRBV20-1 and J usage is TRBJ1-2, with D possibly being TRBD1 (5 bases). Germline V gene data show CDR1 as DFQATT and CDR2 as SNEGSKA (reference sequence). V shed 6 bases and J shed 4 bases, with 12 bases lying between them. The CDR3 is made up of 12 amino acids. Here the CDR3 reads CSAEDRSYGYTF. In nucleotides, the CDR3 is TGCAGTGCAGAAGACAGATCCTATGGCTACACCTTC.

This clonotype was counted ten times or more. The gene calls are TRBV10-3 and TRBJ2-4; D gene unclear. V was cut by 6 bases and J by 5 bases, with 2 bases left in between. CDR1 and CDR2 from the germline V gene are ENHRY and SYGVKD. This CDR3 contains 10 residues. The CDR3 DNA follows: TGTGCCATCAGGGAAAACATTCAGTACTTC. This translates into CAIRENIQYF.

This clonotype has a count of ten or more. The chain carries TRBV20-1 and TRBJ2-1; 13 nucleotides agree with TRBD2. CDR1 and CDR2 from the germline V gene are DFQATT and SNEGSKA (reference sequence). This CDR3 has 14 residues. V shed 6 bases, J shed 3 bases, and the junction held 2 bases outside the gene matches. In DNA, the CDR3 is TGCAGTGCGAGACTAGCGGGAGGCTACAATGAGCAGTTCTTC. Amino acid sequence: CSARLAGGYNEQFF.

This clonotype has just a few counts. CDR3 sequence: CASSLVEGNTEAFF. CDR3 DNA sequence: TGTGCCAGCAGCTTAGTTGAGGGGAACACTGAAGCTTTCTTT. The rearrangement joins TRBV7-2 to TRBJ1-1; D is unresolved. Trimming removed 1 base at V and 1 base at J, with 7 bases between. Looked up from germline, CDR1 is SGHTA and CDR2 is FQGNSA. The CDR3 is 14 amino acids.

This chain connects TRBV2 to TRBJ2-7; TRBD1 aligns across 8 bases. CDR1 is SNHLY, CDR2 FYNNEI, per germline. The CDR3 spans 14 residues. Losses at the gene ends were 3 bases for V and 2 bases for J; bases not matched to a gene: 3. In nucleotides, the CDR3 is TGTGCCAGCAGTGAGCAGGGGGCGGCCTACGAGCAGTACTTC. As protein: CASSEQGAAYEQYF.

This clonotype came up once. The chain combines TRBV24-1 with TRBJ1-2; D ambiguous. V lost 0 bases, J lost 4 bases, and 11 bases lay in between. Germline V gene data show CDR1 as KGHDR and CDR2 as SFDVKD. The CDR3 consists of 15 residues. The CDR3 is CATSDLRRKLYGYTF. DNA for the CDR3: TGTGCCACCAGTGATTTGCGCAGGAAACTCTATGGCTACACCTTC.

This clonotype was seen ten or more times. The J gene is TRBJ2-5, the V gene TRBV15; tentatively, D is TRBD1 (6 bases). The CDR3 spans 12 residues. V lost 8 bases, J lost 5 bases, and 12 bases lay in between. Germline CDR1 reads LNHNV; CDR2 reads YYDKDF (reference sequence). The CDR3 loop is CATGTTGETQYF. In DNA, the CDR3 is TGTGCCACCGGTACTACAGGGGAGACCCAGTACTTC.

This clonotype showed up many times. This chain joins TRBV24-1 and TRBJ1-1; the D gene is possibly TRBD1 (5 bases). V lost 3 bases to trimming and J lost 3 bases, with 13 bases between them. The CDR3 totals 15 residues. Germline-derived CDR1 and CDR2 are KGHDR and SFDVKD. The CDR3 nucleotides read TGTGCCACCAGTGATACCGGGACCCCCCACACTGAAGCTTTCTTT. Protein sequence: CATSDTGTPHTEAFF.

This clonotype has just a few counts. The CDR3 loop reads CASSVQGHGNTEAFF. CDR3 DNA sequence: TGTGCCAGCAGCGTACAGGGGCACGGAAACACTGAAGCTTTCTTT. V and J are TRBV9 and TRBJ1-1; the D gene is possibly TRBD1 (6 bases). The CDR3 has 15 amino acids. The germline CDR1 and CDR2 sequences are SGDLS and YYNGEE. Deletions cut 1 base from V and 2 bases from J, with 12 bases between.

This clonotype was seen only a few times. This rearrangement joins TRBV6-9 to TRBJ2-7; a possible D gene is TRBD2 (5 bases). V gave up 0 bases and J gave up 2 bases, with 8 bases separating them. The V gene's germline CDR1 is MNHGY and CDR2 SVAAGI. The CDR3 is 14 amino acids. Here the CDR3 reads CASSYSGSAYEQYF. Here the CDR3 DNA reads TGTGCCAGCAGTTATTCAGGGAGCGCCTACGAGCAGTACTTC.

This clonotype has ten or more counts. The chain recombines TRBV5-1 with TRBJ1-2, with 7 nucleotides matching TRBD1. The germline V gene has CDR1 SGHRS and CDR2 YFSETQ. This CDR3 spans 15 amino acids. Germline trimming cut 4 bases from V and 8 bases from J; bases unmatched to any gene: 14. The CDR3 nucleotides are TGCGCCAGCAGCGAGCCGGGACAGAAGGGAGAGGGCTACACCTTC. This sequence encodes CASSEPGQKGEGYTF.

The genes are TRBV15 and TRBJ2-7, with 14 bases matching TRBD2. Germline values: CDR1 LNHNV, CDR2 YYDKDF (reference sequence). V lost 3 bases, J lost 5 bases, and 3 bases stayed unmatched. The CDR3 is 15 residues long. CDR3 amino acids: CATSRGTSGSHEQYF. CDR3 sequence (DNA): TGTGCCACCAGCAGGGGGACTAGCGGGAGCCACGAGCAGTACTTC.

This rearrangement joins TRBV5-5 to TRBJ1-6; 7 bases fit TRBD1. This CDR3 has 13 amino acids. Trimming removed 2 bases from V and 11 bases from J; junction bases left unmatched: 4. Germline V CDR1 and CDR2: SGHKS, YYEKEE (reference sequence). CDR3 coding DNA: TGTGCCAGCAGCTTACAGGGGTATGCACCCCTCCACTTT. Residues: CASSLQGYAPLHF.

This clonotype was observed many times. One end of the junction fails to match germline, which may point to a read error. J is TRBJ2-1 and V is TRBV7-7, with D perhaps TRBD1 (6 bases). Germline CDR1 reads SSHAT; CDR2 reads FNYEAQ (reference sequence). This CDR3 has 11 residues. CDR3 sequence: CASSAGDEQFF. The DNA for the CDR3 is TGTGCTAGCAGCGCAGGGGATGAGCAGTTCTTC.

This clonotype was counted between two and nine times. The chain carries TRBV28 and TRBJ1-1; D perhaps matches TRBD1 (6 bases). This CDR3 is 15 amino acids long. V shed 2 bases and J shed 0 bases, with 10 bases lying between them. CDR1 and CDR2 (germline): MDHEN, SYDVKM. CDR3 region: CASSLIGQMNTEAFF. DNA for the CDR3: TGTGCCAGCAGTTTAATCGGACAGATGAACACTGAAGCTTTCTTT.

This clonotype was counted many times. This chain joins TRBV29-1 and TRBJ2-2; 10 bases match TRBD1. From germline, CDR1 is SQVTM and CDR2 ANQGSEA. The CDR3 sequence is 15 residues long. With 4 bases clipped from V and 7 bases from J, the junction kept 9 bases outside the gene matches. The CDR3 DNA reads TGCAGCGTTGCCCCGGGACAGGGGAGATTCGGGGAGCTGTTTTTT. Translating it yields CSVAPGQGRFGELFF.